This TCR beta chain was found in a study of CD4+ T cells in melanoma. General study points: Neoantigen-specific CD4+ T cells in melanoma reportedly had diverse differentiation states. A reported correlation linked neoantigen-specific CD4+ T cells to CD8+, macrophage and B cell function.

In regard to this clone: The antigen remains undetermined. The same CDR3 can be traced to other DNA sequences in this sample.

Measured with immunoSEQ multiplex PCR; TCRdb has only the in-frame clones, and not every one. In the table there are 120,000 to 150,000 clones, about nine tenths of which are singletons. This TCR derives from a human donor with melanoma.

This CDR3 reads CTSSQEQGENTEAFF. CDR3 in DNA: TGCACCAGCAGCCAAGAGCAGGGGGAGAACACTGAAGCTTTCTTT. The chain is built from TRBV1 and TRBJ1-1; TRBD1, the table's D call, lacks a check against the DNA. TRBV1 is annotated as a pseudogene. The CDR3 spans 15 residues.